This T cell receptor beta chain was documented in a study of blood T cell repertoires in COVID-19. In the original processing: Scientists estimated how many nucleated cells there were by amplifying reference gene primers. TCRdb's copy holds only in-frame clones and misses some; the assay was immunoSEQ multiplex PCR. For V, J and clone size, that table is used; D and trimming come from the DNA. In the table there are some 150,000 clones, over 70% of which are singletons. There are 15 residues in the CDR3. Trimming cost V 6 bases and J 3 bases; bases outside gene matches: 9. Per the germline V gene, CDR1 is SEHNR and CDR2 is FQNEAQ (reference sequence).

The specimen was peripheral blood. The sequence was obtained from a man in his fifties or sixties with active or convalescent COVID-19. The chain is built from TRBV7-9 and TRBJ1-2; the match to TRBD1 covers 8 bases. CDR3 protein: CASRRPGGEHYGYTF. For the CDR3, the DNA is TGTGCCAGCAGACGACCAGGGGGCGAACACTATGGCTACACCTTC.